This T cell receptor (beta chain) derives from a study of T cells after posttransplantation cyclophosphamide. Findings of the study overall: TRB clonality was highly associated with recipient CMV seropositivity and reactivation. Skin or GI-infiltrating T cells shared few TRB sequences with blood.

Using immunoSEQ multiplex PCR, the repertoire was profiled, and TCRdb retains in-frame clones only, with some absent. In the table there are around 47,000 clones, around 94% of which are singletons. As for this clone: What it binds is not known.

CDR1 LNHNV and CDR2 YYDKDF come from the germline V gene (reference sequence). The V gene end was trimmed by 2 bases and the J gene end by 8 bases; junction bases not matched to a gene: 5. The CDR3 extends over 14 amino acids. The V gene is TRBV15, the J gene TRBJ2-1; the match to TRBD1 covers 8 bases. The source is a woman younger than 45 in good health and a related stem cell transplant donor. The sample was PBMCs. The chain's CDR3 is CATSRQGAQHEQFF. In DNA form, the CDR3 reads TGTGCCACCAGCAGACAGGGGGCGCAGCATGAGCAGTTCTTC.